The next 3 T cell receptor beta chains were all read from a single sample in a study of T cell repertoires in cytomegalovirus infection (dated by TCRdb to about 2019). The sample was run on an Illumina HiSeq 1500. TCRdb reprocessing: public reads trimmed at Q25 with fastp, clones called with MiXCR, in-frame beta chains kept. One record per CDR3 amino acid sequence lists the most common genes and DNA. Recorded for this sample are some 150,000 distinct CDR3 sequences; under 8% of them occurred a single time. Over 15% of the sample rests with the top ten. Sample: PBMCs. These receptors all stem from a human donor in good health (CMV status not recorded). Some clones in this sample may be carry-over from other donors' samples.

This clonotype was picked up many times. The genes are TRBV14 and TRBJ2-7; D remains unclear. V was shortened by 0 bases and J by 1 base, with 10 bases between the two germline ends. The CDR3 is 15 residues long. Per germline, CDR1 SGHDN and CDR2 FVKESK. CDR3 nucleotides: TGTGCCAGCAGCCAAGATCGAGGCAGATCCTACGAGCAGTACTTC. This encodes CASSQDRGRSYEQYF.

This clonotype has only a few counts. The chain is built from TRBV29-1 and TRBJ2-1; 10 bases are a match to TRBD1. The CDR3 has 14 residues. V lost 3 bases, J lost 9 bases, and 8 bases stayed unmatched. Germline V lookup: CDR1 SQVTM, CDR2 ANQGSEA. CDR3 loop: CSVDSGQGVAEQFF. The DNA of the CDR3 is TGCAGCGTTGACTCCGGACAGGGGGTTGCTGAGCAGTTCTTC.

This clonotype showed up just once. A read error may produce the germline difference seen at one junction end. The rearrangement links TRBV20-1 to TRBJ1-6; D remains ambiguous. CDR3 length: 13 amino acids. CDR1 is DFQATT, CDR2 SNEGSKA, per germline (reference sequence). The CDR3 loop is CSAREFSNSSLHF. The CDR3 DNA is TGCAGTGCTAGAGAGTTCAGTAATTCATCCCTCCACTTT.